This T cell receptor (beta chain) stems from a study of CD4 and CD8 cells across lung adenocarcinoma regions. A note on this clonotype: One end of the junction does not line up with germline, which may come from a read error.

Germline V gene sequence: CDR1 MNHEY, CDR2 SMNVEV (reference sequence). The CDR3 consists of 13 residues. Samples came from patients with localized non-small cell lung adenocarcinoma. TCRdb independently ran MiXCR on the PCR reads; one entry per CDR3 protein. The repertoire has 13,000 to 15,000 distinct CDR3 sequences, roughly 45% of them found once; the top ten carry roughly 17%. The receptor's source is a male donor with lung adenocarcinoma. The CD4 and CD8 labels of this study may be unreliable. Sequenced sample: CD4+ T cells from the center of a lung tumor. The chain uses TRBV27 and TRBJ2-3; D is perhaps TRBD1 (5 bases). The CDR3 region is CARSFGAKNTQYF. As DNA, the CDR3 is TGTGCCAGGAGTTTTGGGGCGAAAAATACGCAGTATTTC.